This TCR delta chain originates from a study of gamma-delta chains in newborns, infants, children. Study information: Microbial exposure reportedly drives polyclonal innate γδ T cell expansion after birth.

The CDR3 is 19 residues long. The germline V gene encodes CDR1 GEAIGNYY and CDR2 EKD. Trimming took 9 bases from V and 3 from J; bases not matched to a gene: 14. There are a few counts of this clone. Translating this DNA gives a protein that differs at residue 3 from the TCRdb one, which belongs to a much larger clone; a read error is likely, and the protein shown is this translation. TCRdb reanalysed the reads via CATT. The sample lists about 5,700 delta-chain clones, about 0.42% seen once, with less than 15% in the top ten. The sequence was obtained from a child who was a newborn, infant or young child, either healthy, febrile or measles-vaccinated (not recorded which). The sample consisted of blood. This chain connects TRDV2 to TRDJ3; TRDD3 aligns across 12 bases. The CDR3 loop reads CARGEVLGDTCWDTRQMFF. The DNA of the CDR3 is TGTGCCCGTGGCGAAGTACTGGGGGATACCTGCTGGGACACCCGACAGATGTTTTTC.